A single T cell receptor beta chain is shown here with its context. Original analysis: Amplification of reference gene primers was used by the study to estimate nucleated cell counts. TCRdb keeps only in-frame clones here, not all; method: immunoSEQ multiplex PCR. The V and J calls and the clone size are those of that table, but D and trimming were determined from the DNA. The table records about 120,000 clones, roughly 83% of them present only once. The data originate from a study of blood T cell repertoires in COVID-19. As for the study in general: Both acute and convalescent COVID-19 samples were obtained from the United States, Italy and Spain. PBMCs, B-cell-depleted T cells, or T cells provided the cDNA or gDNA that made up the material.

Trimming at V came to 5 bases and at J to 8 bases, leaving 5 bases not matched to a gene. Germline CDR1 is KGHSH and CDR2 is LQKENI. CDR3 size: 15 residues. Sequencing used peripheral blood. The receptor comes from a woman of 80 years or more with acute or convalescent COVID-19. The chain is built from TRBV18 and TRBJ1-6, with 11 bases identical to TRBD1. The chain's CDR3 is CASSGQGAPYSPLHF. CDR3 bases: TGTGCCAGCTCAGGACAGGGGGCGCCTTATTCACCCCTCCACTTT.